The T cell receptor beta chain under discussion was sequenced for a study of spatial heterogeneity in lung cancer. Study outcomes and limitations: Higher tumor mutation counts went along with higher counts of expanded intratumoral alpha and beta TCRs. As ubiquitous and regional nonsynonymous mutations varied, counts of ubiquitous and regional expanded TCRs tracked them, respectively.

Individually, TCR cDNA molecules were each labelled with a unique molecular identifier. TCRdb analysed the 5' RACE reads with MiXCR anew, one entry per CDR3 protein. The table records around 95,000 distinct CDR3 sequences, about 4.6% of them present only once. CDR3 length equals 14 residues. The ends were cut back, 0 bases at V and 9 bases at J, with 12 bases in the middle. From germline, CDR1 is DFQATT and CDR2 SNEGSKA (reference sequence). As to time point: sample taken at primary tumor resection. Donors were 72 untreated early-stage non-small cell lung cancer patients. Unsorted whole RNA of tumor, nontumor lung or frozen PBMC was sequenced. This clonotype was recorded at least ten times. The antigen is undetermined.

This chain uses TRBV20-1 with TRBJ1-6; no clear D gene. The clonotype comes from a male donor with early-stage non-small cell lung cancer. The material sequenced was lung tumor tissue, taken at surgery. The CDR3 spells CSAREGIESSPLHF. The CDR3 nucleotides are TGCAGTGCTAGAGAGGGGATTGAGAGTTCACCCCTCCACTTT.